The 25 T cell receptor beta chains presented below share a single source sample, sequenced in a study of glioma-infiltrating T cells. Amplification of TCR alpha and beta CDR3 regions from RNA used iRepertoire nested multiplex PCR. TCRdb fed the multiplex PCR reads into MiXCR, producing one record per CDR3 protein. The profile covers around 140,000 distinct CDR3 sequences, with roughly two fifths appearing a single time and roughly a fifth taken by the ten largest. The source material was glioma tissue, nonneoplastic brain tissue, or PBMCs (not recorded which). Source of these receptors: a human donor with low-grade glioma or glioblastoma, undergoing nonglioma brain surgery, or in good health (not recorded which).

This chain connects TRBV11-2 to TRBJ1-1, with D uncertain. The V end was cut by 3 bases, the J end by 4 bases, with 12 bases between. CDR1 and CDR2 from the germline V gene are SGHAT and FQNNGV. This CDR3 has 14 amino acids. The CDR3 nucleotides are TGTGCCAGCAGCTTTTCCGGCGCAGGCACTGAAGCTTTCTTT. This translates into CASSFSGAGTEAFF.

The chain carries TRBV7-2 and TRBJ2-7; D tentatively reads TRBD1 or TRBD2 (5 bases each). CDR1 is SGHTA, CDR2 FQGNSA, per germline. This CDR3 has 14 residues. Trimming shortened V by 11 bases and J by 3 bases, and 20 bases separated the two germline ends. CDR3 coding DNA: TGTGCCGGCAAAGTCAGGGACGACCTCTACGAGCAGTACTTC. Translation: CAGKVRDDLYEQYF.

The chain carries TRBV28 and TRBJ2-3; no definite D call. This CDR3 region has 12 residues. The germline CDR1 and CDR2 sequences are MDHEN and SYDVKM. Trimming stripped 6 bases from V and 7 bases from J, with 11 bases between. The CDR3 coding sequence is TGTGCCAGCAGCCCCCAGATTTATACGCAGTATTTT. This gives the protein CASSPQIYTQYF.

This clonotype showed up just once. This chain links TRBV12-5 with TRBJ2-5; the match to TRBD1 covers 9 bases. CDR3 size: 17 residues. Germline trimming cut 5 bases from V and 3 bases from J; bases unmatched to any gene: 13. Germline V gives CDR1 LGHNT, CDR2 FRNRAP. The chain's CDR3 is CASGLDWWDRDEETQYF. Here the CDR3 DNA reads TGTGCTAGTGGTCTCGACTGGTGGGACAGGGATGAAGAGACCCAGTACTTC.

The rearrangement links TRBV6-1 to TRBJ1-2; the match to TRBD1 covers 9 bases. The length of the CDR3 is 14 residues. Germline assignment: CDR1 MNHNS and CDR2 SASEGT. The V and J ends lost 6 bases and 8 bases, in that order; junction bases with no gene match: 10. This CDR3 is CASSPQQGAQGYTF. CDR3 nucleotide sequence: TGTGCCAGCAGCCCACAACAGGGGGCACAGGGCTACACCTTC.

In this sample, this clonotype turned up many times. This sequence joins TRBV7-9 and TRBJ2-1; D remains ambiguous. The germline gives CDR1 SEHNR, CDR2 FQNEAQ (reference sequence). The V end lost 3 bases, the J end lost 8 bases, and 5 bases lay between the germline ends. The CDR3 totals 11 residues. The chain's CDR3 is CASSLAYEQFF. The CDR3 coding sequence is TGTGCCAGCAGCTTGGCCTATGAGCAGTTCTTC.

In this sample, this clonotype turned up many times. The rearrangement links TRBV20-1 to TRBJ1-1; no clear D. The CDR3 has 14 residues. The ends were cut back, 0 bases at V and 10 bases at J, with 18 bases in the middle. Germline CDR1 reads DFQATT; CDR2 reads SNEGSKA (reference sequence). CDR3 nucleotides: TGCAGTGCTAGAGAGGGGTCCGGGATCACGGGAGCTTTCTTT. Translating gives CSAREGSGITGAFF.

The J gene is TRBJ2-3, the V gene TRBV6-1; 8 bases align to TRBD2. Unmatched junction bases numbered 8, after V lost 7 bases and J lost 2 bases. Germline V gene data show CDR1 as MNHNS and CDR2 as SASEGT. CDR3 length equals 15 residues. This CDR3 is CASTLGAGVTDTQYF. The CDR3 DNA reads TGTGCCAGCACCCTCGGAGCGGGGGTCACAGATACGCAGTATTTT.

This chain uses TRBV15 with TRBJ2-3; unclear D gene. V was trimmed by 5 bases and J by 2 bases, leaving 8 bases between them. Per germline, CDR1 LNHNV and CDR2 YYDKDF (reference sequence). CDR3 length: 13 residues. The CDR3 here is CATSGRVTDTQYF. The DNA of the CDR3 is TGTGCCACCAGCGGCCGCGTCACAGATACGCAGTATTTT. Variable domain in full (rest from reference TRBV15 and TRBJ2-3): DAMVIQNPRYQVTQFGKPVTLSCSQTLNHNVMYWYQQKSSQAPKLLFHYYDKDFNNEADTPDNFQSRRPNTSFCFLDIRSPGLGDTAMYLCATSGRVTDTQYFGPGTRLTVL.

The V gene is TRBV18, the J gene TRBJ2-5; no reliable D call. CDR3 length equals 14 residues. Germline assignment: CDR1 KGHSH and CDR2 LQKENI. V was shortened by 5 bases and J by 1 base, with 11 bases between the two germline ends. CDR3 nucleotide sequence: TGTGCCAGCTCATCTGGAACCTCCCAAGAGACCCAGTACTTC. This gives the protein CASSSGTSQETQYF. Together with reference TRBV18 and TRBJ2-5, the CDR3 gives the full variable domain: NAGVMQNPRHLVRRRGQEARLRCSPMKGHSHVYWYRQLPEEGLKFMVYLQKENIIDESGMPKERFSAEFPKEGPSILRIQQVVRGDSAAYFCASSSGTSQETQYFGPGTRLLVL.

The genes are TRBV6-1 and TRBJ1-2, with D possibly TRBD1 on 5 matching bases. V lost 4 bases and J 3 bases, leaving 9 bases between the germline ends. Germline V gene data show CDR1 as MNHNS and CDR2 as SASEGT. There are 13 residues in the CDR3. The CDR3: CASSARAHYGYTF. In DNA, the CDR3 is TGTGCCAGCAGTGCCAGGGCCCACTATGGCTACACCTTC.

As concerns this clonotype: A much larger clone lies one base from this, so it may be a read error. J is TRBJ1-5 and V is TRBV2; unclear D gene. CDR1 and CDR2 (germline): SNHLY, FYNNEI. This CDR3 has 15 amino acids. V gave up 5 bases and J gave up 4 bases, with 15 bases separating them. DNA of the CDR3: TGTGCCAGCAGTTCCACAGTGAATCCAAATCAGCCCCAGCATTTT. This codes for CASSSTVNPNQPQHF.

The genes are TRBV15 and TRBJ2-5, with no clear D. The germline gives CDR1 LNHNV, CDR2 YYDKDF (reference sequence). This CDR3 comprises 13 residues. The V and J ends lost 1 base and 5 bases respectively, with 8 bases between them. For the CDR3, the DNA is TGTGCCACCAGCAGAGGACCTGGGGAGACCCAGTACTTC. Protein product: CATSRGPGETQYF.

V usage is TRBV18 and J usage is TRBJ1-4; 7 bases align to TRBD1. The trim removed 0 bases at V and 5 bases at J, leaving 3 bases unmatched. CDR1 and CDR2 from the germline V gene are KGHSH and LQKENI. The CDR3 is made up of 15 amino acids. This chain's CDR3 is CASSPPGQENEKLFF. The DNA for the CDR3 is TGTGCCAGCTCACCACCCGGACAGGAGAATGAAAAACTGTTTTTT.

V and J are TRBV7-2 and TRBJ2-1, with 8 bases aligning to TRBD2. This CDR3 spans 14 amino acids. J lost 4 bases, V lost 6 bases, and 5 bases had no gene match. Per germline, CDR1 SGHTA and CDR2 FQGNSA. The CDR3 DNA follows: TGTGCCAGCAGTCGAGCGGGGGTTTACAATGAGCAGTTCTTC. Translated: CASSRAGVYNEQFF.

CDR3 protein: CASSCRDRGRNQPQHF. CDR3 sequence (DNA): TGTGCCAGCAGCTGCCGGGACAGGGGGCGCAATCAGCCCCAGCATTTT. This rearrangement joins TRBV7-3 to TRBJ1-5; 12 bases are a match to TRBD1. V shed 4 bases, J shed 2 bases, and the junction held 3 bases outside the gene matches. The germline gives CDR1 SGHTA, CDR2 FQGTGA. CDR3 length: 16 amino acids.

This clonotype was counted a few times. The rearrangement uses TRBV2 and TRBJ2-7; TRBD1 is a possible D gene (6 bases). The germline V gene encodes CDR1 SNHLY and CDR2 FYNNEI. V lost 8 bases and J lost 3, with 11 bases in between. The CDR3 is made up of 12 amino acids. The CDR3 here is CASGKTGYEQYF. CDR3 bases: TGTGCCAGCGGGAAGACAGGCTACGAGCAGTACTTC.

There are a few counts of this clonotype. The rearrangement links TRBV28 to TRBJ2-3; D may be TRBD2 (6 bases). Per the germline V gene, CDR1 is MDHEN and CDR2 is SYDVKM. The CDR3 has 16 residues. V was pared by 4 bases and J by 6 bases, with 20 bases between. The DNA of the CDR3 is TGTGCCAGCAGTTACTCCGAGCGGGCAGAAACCGATACGCAGTATTTT. This codes for CASSYSERAETDTQYF.

The gene calls are TRBV6-5 and TRBJ2-1, with D possibly matching TRBD1 (5 bases). Deletions cut 2 bases from V and 6 bases from J, with 11 bases between. The CDR3 consists of 14 residues. Germline assignment: CDR1 MNHEY and CDR2 SVGAGI. The CDR3 nucleotides are TGTGCCAGCAGTTACGGGGCTGGATCCAATGAGCAGTTCTTC. Its protein is CASSYGAGSNEQFF.

The chain carries TRBV18 and TRBJ1-2; weak D call: TRBD1 (5 bases). Trimming shortened V by 5 bases and J by 2 bases, and 15 bases separated the two germline ends. CDR1 is KGHSH, CDR2 LQKENI, per germline. This CDR3 has 15 amino acids. The CDR3 is CASSATRDGNYGYTF. The CDR3 DNA reads as TGTGCCAGCTCAGCAACTCGGGACGGGAACTATGGCTACACCTTC.

The V call is TRBV6-2 or TRBV6-3, the J call TRBJ2-7; D unresolved. V lost 6 bases and J 3 bases, leaving 18 bases between the germline ends. The CDR3 totals 15 residues. Germline CDR1 and CDR2: MNHEY and SVGEGT. DNA of the CDR3: TGTGCCAGCAGGCTTCGCCCAGACCAGTACTACGAGCAGTACTTC. Amino acid sequence: CASRLRPDQYYEQYF.

This clonotype has more than one count but fewer than ten. The CDR3 nucleotides are TGTGCCAGTAGTTTCCGGGGACAGGGGAATGAAGCTTTCTTT. It is translated as CASSFRGQGNEAFF. The V gene is TRBV19, the J gene TRBJ1-1; TRBD1 agrees at 10 bases. V lost 5 bases, J lost 7 bases, and 7 bases stayed unmatched. CDR1 is LNHDA and CDR2 is SQIVND in the germline V gene (reference sequence). The CDR3 is made up of 14 amino acids.

This clonotype appeared a few times. The chain combines TRBV20-1 with TRBJ1-3; D might be TRBD1 (5 bases). V was clipped by 4 bases and J by 0 bases, with 13 bases between them. Germline lookup yields CDR1 DFQATT and CDR2 SNEGSKA (reference sequence). The CDR3 totals 15 residues. The CDR3 DNA sequence: TGCAGTGCTACAGACAGCCCGGTCTCTGGAAACACCATATATTTT. It encodes CSATDSPVSGNTIYF.

The chain links TRBV7-9 to TRBJ1-6, with TRBD1 identical over 10 bases. Germline lookup yields CDR1 SEHNR and CDR2 FQNEAQ (reference sequence). The CDR3 has 16 amino acids. V lost 5 bases, J lost 7 bases, and 8 bases stayed unmatched. Written as DNA, the CDR3 is TGTGCCAGCAGCCTAACGGGACAGGGGCGGAATTCACCCCTCCACTTT. It yields the protein CASSLTGQGRNSPLHF.

V and J are TRBV7-9 and TRBJ2-6; D is undetermined. The V gene lost 1 base and the J gene lost 0 bases, with 4 bases spanning the gap. The CDR3 contains 15 residues. Germline V CDR1 and CDR2: SEHNR, FQNEAQ (reference sequence). DNA of the CDR3: TGTGCCAGCAGCTTAGTTAGCTCTGGGGCCAACGTCCTGACTTTC. Its translation: CASSLVSSGANVLTF. The whole variable domain, remainder taken from reference TRBV7-9 and TRBJ2-6, is DTGVSQNPRHKITKRGQNVTFRCDPISEHNRLYWYRQTLGQGPEFLTYFQNEAQLEKSRLLSDRFSAERPKGSFSTLEIQRTEQGDSAMYLCASSLVSSGANVLTFGAGSRLTVL.